This TCR beta chain was observed in a study of shared clonotypes between healthy human individuals. The naive CD8 fraction comprised CD45RO-negative cells positively selected for CCR7 and excluded terminally differentiated effector memory CD45RA+ cells. Those who donated, Caucasian adults without exception, all lived in Nashville, Tennessee. The V gene's germline CDR1 is KGHSH and CDR2 LQKENI. V lost 6 bases, J lost 2 bases, and 23 bases lay in between. This CDR3 contains 17 residues. Researchers ran the assay at a deep level. Genomic DNA belonging to each subset was distributed in equal measure over several immunoSEQ plates. Study processing details: With immunoSEQ giving junction-only sequences and no quality scores, filtering differed. TCRdb's table, derived via immunoSEQ multiplex PCR, lists solely in-frame clones and lacks some. D and trimming come from the DNA, and the V and J calls and clone size come from that table. The sample contains around 2,000,000 clones, just over 90% of which appear only once.

The chain is built from TRBV18 and TRBJ2-7; tentatively, D is TRBD2 (6 bases). This sequence originates from a man aged 18 to 30 in good health. Some clones in this sample may be carry-over from other donors' samples. The sample was naive CD8+ T cells from PBMCs. The CDR3, as DNA: TGTGCCAGCTCGCCTCGCGCACCAGTCGGGAGTACCTACGAGCAGTACTTC. Protein sequence: CASSPRAPVGSTYEQYF.